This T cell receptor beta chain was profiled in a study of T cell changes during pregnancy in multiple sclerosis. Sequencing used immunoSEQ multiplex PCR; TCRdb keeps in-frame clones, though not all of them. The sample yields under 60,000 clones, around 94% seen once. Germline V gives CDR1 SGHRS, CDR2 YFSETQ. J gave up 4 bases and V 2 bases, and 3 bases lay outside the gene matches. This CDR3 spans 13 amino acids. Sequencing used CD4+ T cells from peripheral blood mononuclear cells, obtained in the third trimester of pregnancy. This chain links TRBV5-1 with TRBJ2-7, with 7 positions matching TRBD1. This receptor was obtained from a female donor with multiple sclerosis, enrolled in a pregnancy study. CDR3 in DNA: TGCGCCAGCAGCTTACAGGGGTTTTACGAGCAGTACTTC. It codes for CASSLQGFYEQYF.